Detailed here is one T cell receptor (beta chain). This sample was included in a study of blood T cell repertoires in COVID-19. Overall study context: The origin of the acute and convalescent COVID-19 samples was the United States, Italy and Spain. PBMCs, B-cell-depleted T cells, or T cells provided the cDNA or gDNA that made up the material.

Germline V gene sequence: CDR1 SGHTA, CDR2 FQGNSA. V lost 5 bases, J lost 1 base, and 14 bases lay in between. The CDR3 is made up of 15 amino acids. The authors' processing: Amplified reference gene primers provided the basis for estimating nucleated cell counts. Data came from immunoSEQ multiplex PCR; TCRdb stores just in-frame clones and leaves some out. From that table come the V and J calls and clone size; the DNA was used to work out D and trimming. The table has under 250,000 clones, roughly 84% seen once. The TCR originated in a woman of 80 years or more with acute or convalescent COVID-19. The chain is built from TRBV7-2 and TRBJ1-1, with a weak D call TRBD1 (5 bases). Source material: peripheral blood. This CDR3 is CASSTSWGGNTEAFF. CDR3 bases: TGTGCCAGCAGCACCAGCTGGGGCGGGAACACTGAAGCTTTCTTT.